These 28 T cell receptor beta chains were sequenced from one sample in a study of shared clonotypes between healthy human individuals. Clones were read by immunoSEQ multiplex PCR, and TCRdb kept only the in-frame ones, dropping some. Here the sample spans around 2,000,000 clones, approximately 94% being singletons. Selected positively for CCR7 and CD45RO-negative, naive CD8 cells excluded terminally differentiated effector memory CD45RA+ cells. Sequenced: naive CD8+ T cells sorted from blood. All receptors derive from a man aged 18 to 29 in good health.

This clone appeared a single time. V gene TRBV29-1 combines with J gene TRBJ1-2; 10 bases align to TRBD1. J lost 4 bases, V lost 0 bases, and 8 bases had no gene match. The CDR3 contains 16 residues. Germline V CDR1 and CDR2: SQVTM, ANQGSEA. The CDR3 region has the DNA TGCAGCGTTGAAGACGGGACAGGGGTTTGGGCCTATGGCTACACCTTC. It specifies CSVEDGTGVWAYGYTF.

V gene TRBV7-9 combines with J gene TRBJ1-1; 8 bases line up with TRBD1. Germline CDR1 reads SEHNR; CDR2 reads FQNEAQ (reference sequence). J gave up 5 bases and V 4 bases, and 6 bases lay outside the gene matches. This CDR3 has 14 amino acids. Here the CDR3 DNA reads TGTGCCAGCAGCTACCCGGACAGGGAGACTGAAGCTTTCTTT. Amino acid sequence: CASSYPDRETEAFF.

This clone was counted once. The chain joins TRBV4-1 to TRBJ2-7; D unclear. Trimming removed 3 bases at V and 8 bases at J, with 8 bases between. CDR1 and CDR2 from the germline V gene are MGHRA and YSYEKL. The CDR3 length is 11 residues. CDR3 nucleotide sequence: TGCGCCAGCAGCCACGCGGCAAAGCAGTACTTC. This translates into CASSHAAKQYF.

The chain employs TRBV4-1 and TRBJ2-7; D not certain. Trimming shortened V by 1 base and J by 2 bases, and 9 bases separated the two germline ends. CDR1 is MGHRA and CDR2 is YSYEKL in the germline V gene. The CDR3 runs to 14 residues. This chain's CDR3 is CASSQANGAYEQYF. The CDR3 DNA is TGCGCCAGCAGCCAAGCTAACGGAGCCTACGAGCAGTACTTC.

This sequence joins TRBV12-5 and TRBJ2-1; TRBD2 aligns across 7 bases. The CDR3 is 15 residues long. The ends lost 1 base at V and 5 bases at J; junction bases unmatched: 5. Germline lookup yields CDR1 LGHNT and CDR2 FRNRAP. DNA for the CDR3: TGTGCTAGTGGTTTGGGGGACTATATCAACAATGAGCAGTTCTTC. Residues: CASGLGDYINNEQFF.

The CDR3 nucleotides are TGTGCCAGCAGTTGGTCCGGGACTGCGGATCAAGAACTGTTTTTT. Translation gives CASSWSGTADQELFF. The rearrangement links TRBV27 to TRBJ1-4; a possible D gene is TRBD1 (5 bases). The CDR3 consists of 15 residues. Per the germline V gene, CDR1 is MNHEY and CDR2 is SMNVEV (reference sequence). V lost 4 bases, J lost 12 bases, and 21 bases lay in between.

The chain combines TRBV4-1 with TRBJ2-7, with 12 bases fitting TRBD2. After removal of 0 bases from V and 3 bases from J, the junction contained 6 bases not matched to a gene. This CDR3 is 17 amino acids long. Per germline, CDR1 MGHRA and CDR2 YSYEKL. CDR3 nucleotides: TGCGCCAGCAGCCAAGATTCTAGCGGGGGGGCTAGCTACGAGCAGTACTTC. This gives the protein CASSQDSSGGASYEQYF.

In nucleotides, the CDR3 is TGTGCCAGCAGTGAAGGGGCGCGCAATTCACCCCTCCACTTT. This gives the protein CASSEGARNSPLHF. This chain joins TRBV25-1 and TRBJ1-6; D is perhaps TRBD1 (5 bases). The CDR3 sequence is 14 residues long. Per germline, CDR1 MGHDK and CDR2 SYGVNS. Trimming shortened V by 2 bases and J by 7 bases, and 9 bases separated the two germline ends.

The chain uses TRBV6-5 and TRBJ2-2; D may be TRBD1 (6 bases). Germline lookup yields CDR1 MNHEY and CDR2 SVGAGI. The CDR3 runs 15 residues. Trimming shortened V by 2 bases and J by 4 bases, and 11 bases separated the two germline ends. The CDR3 spells CASSYQGLGTGELFF. CDR3 in DNA: TGTGCCAGCAGTTACCAGGGGCTGGGCACCGGGGAGCTGTTTTTT.

This chain connects TRBV27 to TRBJ2-1; D may match TRBD1 or TRBD2 (6 bases each). In germline, CDR1 is MNHEY, CDR2 SMNVEV (reference sequence). The CDR3 length is 17 residues. Trimming took 7 bases from V and 4 from J, leaving 23 bases between them. The CDR3 protein is CASTSTGAQRFYNEQFF. The CDR3 DNA reads as TGTGCCAGCACCTCAACGGGGGCCCAGCGATTTTACAATGAGCAGTTCTTC.

This clone was recorded only once. The chain recombines TRBV28 with TRBJ1-1, with 7 positions matching TRBD1. Looked up from germline, CDR1 is MDHEN and CDR2 is SYDVKM. V lost 6 bases to trimming and J lost 1 base; unmatched junction nucleotides: 5. This CDR3 comprises 14 residues. CDR3 loop: CASRPGTANTEAFF. The DNA of the CDR3 is TGTGCCAGCAGGCCAGGGACAGCGAACACTGAAGCTTTCTTT. Variable domain in full (rest from reference TRBV28 and TRBJ1-1): DVKVTQSSRYLVKRTGEKVFLECVQDMDHENMFWYRQDPGLGLRLIYFSYDVKMKEKGDIPEGYSVSREKKERFSLILESASTNQTSMYLCASRPGTANTEAFFGQGTRLTVV.

The chain combines TRBV6-1 with TRBJ2-7; D perhaps matches TRBD1 (6 bases). The V and J ends lost 3 bases and 3 bases respectively, with 12 bases between them. Looked up from germline, CDR1 is MNHNS and CDR2 is SASEGT. The CDR3 loop spans 14 amino acids. Here the CDR3 DNA reads TGTGCCAGCAGTGACCCCGGGACACACTACGAGCAGTACTTC. Translating gives CASSDPGTHYEQYF.

V is TRBV5-1 and J is TRBJ2-1, with D perhaps TRBD2 (5 bases). V lost 0 bases and J 7 bases, leaving 11 bases between the germline ends. This CDR3 spans 14 amino acids. Per germline, CDR1 SGHRS and CDR2 YFSETQ. The CDR3 region has the DNA TGCGCCAGCAGCTTGGAGGGAGAGGCGAATGAGCAGTTCTTC. Translated, it gives CASSLEGEANEQFF.

The chain combines TRBV10-2 with TRBJ2-5, with TRBD2 matching over 15 bases. Germline values: CDR1 WSHSY, CDR2 SAAADI. The CDR3 has 19 residues. J was trimmed by 5 bases and V by 6 bases; bases with no gene match: 16. The CDR3 region has the DNA TGCGCCAGCAGCGAAGGAAGGGGGACTAGCGGGGGGATTGCTGAGACCCAGTACTTC. Protein product: CASSEGRGTSGGIAETQYF.

This chain links TRBV9 with TRBJ1-1, with D perhaps TRBD1 (6 bases). Trimming removed 3 bases from V and 3 bases from J, with 24 bases in between. The CDR3 contains 18 residues. The V gene's germline CDR1 is SGDLS and CDR2 YYNGEE. The chain's CDR3 is CASSAGGPPLGDDTEAFF. CDR3 nucleotide sequence: TGTGCCAGCAGCGCGGGGGGGCCCCCCTTAGGGGATGACACTGAAGCTTTCTTT. Together with reference TRBV9 and TRBJ1-1, the CDR3 gives the full variable domain: DSGVTQTPKHLITATGQRVTLRCSPRSGDLSVYWYQQSLDQGLQFLIQYYNGEERAKGNILERFSAQQFPDLHSELNLSSLELGDSALYFCASSAGGPPLGDDTEAFFGQGTRLTVV.

The chain carries TRBV6-1 and TRBJ1-3, with D possibly TRBD1 on 5 matching bases. The germline gives CDR1 MNHNS, CDR2 SASEGT. The CDR3 spans 15 residues. Trimming left V 8 bases short and J 9 bases short, with 23 bases between. The CDR3, as DNA: TGTGCCAGCTTTGGTACTGCGGGACTCCCGGGCACCATATATTTT. Amino acid sequence: CASFGTAGLPGTIYF.

This clone came up once. The sample carries other DNA sequences with the same CDR3. The CDR3: CASSFRGGNTEAFF. The CDR3 nucleotides are TGTGCCAGCAGTTTTCGGGGTGGGAACACTGAAGCTTTCTTT. The V call is TRBV27, the J call TRBJ1-1, with unresolved D. The CDR3 is 14 residues long. V lost 3 bases to trimming and J lost 1 base, with 9 bases between them. CDR1 and CDR2 from the germline V gene are MNHEY and SMNVEV (reference sequence).

The genes are TRBV5-6 and TRBJ2-2, with TRBD2 as a possible D gene (6 bases). The CDR3 spans 17 residues. Germline V gene sequence: CDR1 SGHDT, CDR2 YYEEEE. V lost 2 bases, J lost 4 bases, and 18 bases lay in between. This chain's CDR3 is CASSFGGETWGTGELFF. The CDR3 nucleotides are TGTGCCAGCAGCTTTGGCGGGGAGACGTGGGGCACCGGGGAGCTGTTTTTT.

The V gene is TRBV28, the J gene TRBJ1-5; the match to TRBD1 covers 9 bases. V lost 7 bases to trimming and J lost 5 bases; unmatched junction nucleotides: 6. Germline CDR1 reads MDHEN; CDR2 reads SYDVKM. The CDR3 is made up of 14 amino acids. The CDR3 DNA follows: TGTGCCAGCACCTTACAGGGGGCGGATCAGCCCCAGCATTTT. This gives the protein CASTLQGADQPQHF.

This clone was observed a single time. This rearrangement joins TRBV5-6 to TRBJ1-2; D possibly corresponds to TRBD1 (6 bases). The CDR3 loop spans 13 amino acids. V dropped 4 bases and J dropped 3 bases, with 10 bases sitting between them. Germline V gives CDR1 SGHDT, CDR2 YYEEEE. The DNA of the CDR3 is TGTGCCAGCAGCACAGGGAACTACTATGGCTACACCTTC. Residues: CASSTGNYYGYTF.

In this sample, this clone turned up once. The chain recombines TRBV19 with TRBJ2-1; 9 bases agree with TRBD2. Per the germline V gene, CDR1 is LNHDA and CDR2 is SQIVND (reference sequence). Unmatched junction bases numbered 6, after V lost 3 bases and J lost 6 bases. The CDR3 extends over 15 amino acids. CDR3 sequence (DNA): TGTGCCAGTAGTATCGGTGCGGGAGGGCCCAATGAGCAGTTCTTC. Its translation: CASSIGAGGPNEQFF. The full variable domain, with the rest looked up from reference TRBV19 and TRBJ2-1, is DGGITQSPKYLFRKEGQNVTLSCEQNLNHDAMYWYRQDPGQGLRLIYYSQIVNDFQKGDIAEGYSVSREKKESFPLTVTSAQKNPTAFYLCASSIGAGGPNEQFFGPGTRLTVL.

The chain recombines TRBV5-4 with TRBJ1-2; D is perhaps TRBD1 (5 bases). The germline V gene encodes CDR1 SGHNT and CDR2 YYREEE (reference sequence). The CDR3 is 15 residues long. Trimming shortened V by 3 bases and J by 4 bases, and 16 bases separated the two germline ends. CDR3 amino acids: CASSSRDGGTYGYTF. The CDR3 DNA reads TGTGCCAGCAGCTCGCGGGACGGGGGGACCTATGGCTACACCTTC.

V usage is TRBV9 and J usage is TRBJ2-1, with D maybe TRBD2 (6 bases). Germline CDR1 and CDR2: SGDLS and YYNGEE. The CDR3 contains 13 residues. Trimming shortened V by 0 bases and J by 8 bases, and 9 bases separated the two germline ends. The CDR3 sequence is CASSVVAGYEQFF. Written as DNA, the CDR3 is TGTGCCAGCAGCGTAGTTGCGGGGTATGAGCAGTTCTTC.

This sequence joins TRBV30 and TRBJ1-1; no firm D call. From germline, CDR1 is GTSNPN and CDR2 SVGIG (reference sequence). Between the trimmed V and J ends, which lost 0 bases and 5 bases, there was a span of 10 bases. The CDR3 is 13 residues long. DNA of the CDR3: TGTGCCTGGAGTGTAACCCCGGGAACTGAAGCTTTCTTT. It specifies CAWSVTPGTEAFF.

V usage is TRBV28 and J usage is TRBJ2-3; D not resolved. The germline V gene encodes CDR1 MDHEN and CDR2 SYDVKM. Trimming took off 2 bases at V and 1 base at J, with 10 bases between the two ends. The CDR3 extends over 15 amino acids. CDR3 residues: CASSLNGVGTDTQYF. CDR3 coding DNA: TGTGCCAGCAGTTTAAATGGGGTCGGCACAGATACGCAGTATTTT.

This clone has a handful of counts. The chain combines TRBV27 with TRBJ2-7, with D possibly called TRBD1 or TRBD2 (5 bases each). The CDR3 length is 12 residues. V gave up 5 bases and J gave up 7 bases, with 12 bases separating them. The germline V gene has CDR1 MNHEY and CDR2 SMNVEV (reference sequence). The DNA for the CDR3 is TGTGCCAGCAGTCCCCAGGGAGCTGAGCAGTACTTC. Protein product: CASSPQGAEQYF.

This chain joins TRBV6-5 and TRBJ1-1; D gene unclear. The CDR3 is made up of 13 amino acids. Germline V CDR1 and CDR2: MNHEY, SVGAGI. V lost 7 bases and J 4 bases, leaving 13 bases between the germline ends. The CDR3 is CASNGERGTEAFF. The CDR3 coding sequence is TGTGCCAGCAATGGGGAGCGGGGCACTGAAGCTTTCTTT.

The chain has TRBV28 and TRBJ2-2, with 9 bases aligning to TRBD1. Germline CDR1 is MDHEN and CDR2 is SYDVKM. V gave up 3 bases and J gave up 3 bases; unmatched junction bases: 8. The CDR3 runs to 17 residues. The CDR3 reads CASSFPGTGWDTGELFF. In DNA form, the CDR3 reads TGTGCCAGCAGTTTCCCCGGGACAGGGTGGGACACCGGGGAGCTGTTTTTT.